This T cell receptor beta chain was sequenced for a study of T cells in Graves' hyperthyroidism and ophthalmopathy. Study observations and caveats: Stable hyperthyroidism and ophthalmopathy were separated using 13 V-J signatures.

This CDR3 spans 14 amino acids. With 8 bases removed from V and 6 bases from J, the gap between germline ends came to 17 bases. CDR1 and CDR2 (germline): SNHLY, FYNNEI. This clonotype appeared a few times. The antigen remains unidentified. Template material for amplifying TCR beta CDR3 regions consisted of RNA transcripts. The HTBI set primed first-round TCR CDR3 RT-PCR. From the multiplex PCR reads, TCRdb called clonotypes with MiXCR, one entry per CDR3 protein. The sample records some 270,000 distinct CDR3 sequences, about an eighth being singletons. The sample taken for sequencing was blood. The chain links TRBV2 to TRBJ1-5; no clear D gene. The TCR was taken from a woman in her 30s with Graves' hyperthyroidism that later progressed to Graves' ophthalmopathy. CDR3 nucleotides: TGTGCCAGCGCCTTATATGGCGAAGCTCAGCCCCAGCATTTT. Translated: CASALYGEAQPQHF.